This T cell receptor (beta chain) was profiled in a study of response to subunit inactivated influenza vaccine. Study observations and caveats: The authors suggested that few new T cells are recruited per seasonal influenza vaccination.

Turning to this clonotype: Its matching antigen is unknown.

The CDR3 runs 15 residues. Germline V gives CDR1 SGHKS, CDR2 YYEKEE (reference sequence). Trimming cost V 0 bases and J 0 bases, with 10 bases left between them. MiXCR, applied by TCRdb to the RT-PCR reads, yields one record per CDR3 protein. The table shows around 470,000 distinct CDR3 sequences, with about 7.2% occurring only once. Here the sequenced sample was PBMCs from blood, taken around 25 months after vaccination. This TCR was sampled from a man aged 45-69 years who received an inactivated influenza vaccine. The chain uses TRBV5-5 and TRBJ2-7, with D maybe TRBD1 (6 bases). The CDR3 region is CASSLVSGVSYEQYF. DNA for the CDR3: TGTGCCAGCAGCTTGGTTTCAGGGGTCTCCTACGAGCAGTACTTC.